Shown below are 25 T cell receptor beta chains from a single sample sequenced in a study of cytomegalovirus exposure and HLA in healthy donors. Primers for the PCR totalled 60 Vbeta and 13 Jbeta. TCRdb's copy holds only in-frame clones and misses some; the assay was immunoSEQ multiplex PCR. The sample comprises about 160,000 clones, around 79% of which are singletons, and around 1% rests with the top ten. The sequenced sample consisted of PBMCs. Source of these receptors: a woman in her forties or fifties in good health and CMV-seropositive.

The rearrangement uses TRBV6-5 and TRBJ1-3, with no clear D. Trimming cost V 4 bases and J 0 bases, with 4 bases left between them. The germline V gene has CDR1 MNHEY and CDR2 SVGAGI. This CDR3 is 13 amino acids long. The CDR3 protein is CASSWSSGNTIYF. The DNA of the CDR3 is TGTGCCAGCAGTTGGAGCTCTGGAAACACCATATATTTT.

The chain is built from TRBV7-2 and TRBJ1-2; perhaps TRBD1 as D (5 bases). Germline-derived CDR1 and CDR2 are SGHTA and FQGNSA. Deletions cut 0 bases from V and 4 bases from J, with 12 bases between. This CDR3 contains 15 residues. Here the CDR3 reads CASSLAPVGAYGYTF. The CDR3 DNA reads as TGTGCCAGCAGCTTAGCGCCCGTAGGGGCCTATGGCTACACCTTC. Full variable domain (remainder filled in from reference TRBV7-2 and TRBJ1-2): GAGVSQSPSNKVTEKGKDVELRCDPISGHTALYWYRQSLGQGLEFLIYFQGNSAPDKSGLPSDRFSAERTGGSVSTLTIQRTQQEDSAVYLCASSLAPVGAYGYTFGSGTRLTVV.

CDR3 region: CASSELFRGGEAFF. Written as DNA, the CDR3 is TGTGCCAGCAGTGAATTATTTCGGGGGGGCGAGGCTTTCTTT. V is TRBV25-1 and J is TRBJ1-1; possible D gene TRBD1, 6 bases. There are 14 residues in the CDR3. The V end was cut by 1 base, the J end by 11 bases, with 17 bases between. CDR1 and CDR2 from the germline V gene are MGHDK and SYGVNS.

The chain links TRBV5-6 to TRBJ2-5, with 12 positions matching TRBD2. The CDR3 is made up of 16 amino acids. With V trimmed by 0 bases and J by 6 bases, 6 bases remained unmatched. Germline CDR1 and CDR2: SGHDT and YYEEEE. The CDR3 loop reads CASSLASGGAVQTQYF. As DNA, the CDR3 is TGTGCCAGCAGCTTGGCTAGCGGGGGGGCCGTTCAGACCCAGTACTTC.

The rearrangement links TRBV10-2 to TRBJ1-1; a possible D gene is TRBD1 (5 bases). Deletions cut 2 bases from V and 3 bases from J, with 10 bases between. The CDR3 consists of 14 residues. Per germline, CDR1 WSHSY and CDR2 SAAADI. The CDR3 DNA reads TGCGCCAGCAGTGAGAGGGGATGGGACACTGAAGCTTTCTTT. Translation: CASSERGWDTEAFF.

This clone was seen only once. The chain employs TRBV5-1 and TRBJ2-7, with 7 bases matching TRBD2. Germline trimming cut 4 bases from V and 7 bases from J; bases unmatched to any gene: 11. This CDR3 is built from 14 residues. In germline, CDR1 is SGHRS, CDR2 YFSETQ. The CDR3 spells CASSNGLESHEQYF. CDR3 bases: TGCGCCAGCAGCAACGGACTAGAATCGCATGAGCAGTACTTC.

The chain employs TRBV7-9 and TRBJ1-1, with TRBD1 matching 9 bases. The CDR3 contains 13 residues. Germline loops: CDR1 SEHNR, CDR2 FQNEAQ (reference sequence). V shed 5 bases and J 6 bases; nucleotides not matched to a gene: 4. The CDR3 coding sequence is TGTGCCAGCAGCCCACAGGGGGCCTCTGAAGCTTTCTTT. Its translation is CASSPQGASEAFF.

V and J are TRBV5-1 and TRBJ2-6; a possible D gene is TRBD2 (7 bases). The CDR3 extends over 18 amino acids. The germline V gene encodes CDR1 SGHRS and CDR2 YFSETQ. Trimming left V 0 bases short and J 2 bases short, with 15 bases between. CDR3 loop: CASSLGGLTGTGANVLTF. CDR3 DNA: TGCGCCAGCAGCTTGGGGGGACTAACAGGGACTGGGGCCAACGTCCTGACTTTC.

The chain carries TRBV9 and TRBJ2-1; a weak D match, TRBD1 (5 bases). Trimming stripped 0 bases from V and 0 bases from J, with 10 bases between. This CDR3 is 16 amino acids long. The germline gives CDR1 SGDLS, CDR2 YYNGEE. The CDR3 reads CASSVAPQGSYNEQFF. The CDR3 DNA is TGTGCCAGCAGCGTAGCTCCCCAGGGCTCCTACAATGAGCAGTTCTTC.

The chain uses TRBV14 and TRBJ2-7; 7 positions match TRBD1. This CDR3 has 16 residues. Germline V gene sequence: CDR1 SGHDN, CDR2 FVKESK. V lost 3 bases to trimming and J lost 2 bases; unmatched junction nucleotides: 10. The CDR3, as DNA: TGTGCCAGCAGCCACATACAGGGGTTCCCAACCTACGAGCAGTACTTC. As protein: CASSHIQGFPTYEQYF.

This clone was observed once. CDR3 bases: TGTGCCACCAGCAGAGTGGGGGGGAGTATCAATGAGCAGTTCTTC. Its translation is CATSRVGGSINEQFF. The chain carries TRBV15 and TRBJ2-1; 7 nucleotides line up with TRBD2. Per the germline V gene, CDR1 is LNHNV and CDR2 is YYDKDF (reference sequence). This CDR3 comprises 15 residues. J was trimmed by 6 bases and V by 1 base; bases with no gene match: 6.

This clone was picked up one time. The chain employs TRBV5-1 and TRBJ2-7, with 9 bases lining up with TRBD1. This CDR3 has 13 amino acids. V trimming: 5 bases; J trimming: 3 bases; junction bases outside the gene matches: 3. CDR1 and CDR2 (germline): SGHRS, YFSETQ. CDR3 protein: CASRGQGDYEQYF. The DNA of the CDR3 is TGCGCCAGCAGGGGACAGGGCGACTACGAGCAGTACTTC.

V is TRBV5-1 and J is TRBJ1-1, with a weak D call TRBD1 (5 bases). Germline loops: CDR1 SGHRS, CDR2 YFSETQ. This CDR3 contains 14 residues. Trimming took off 5 bases at V and 0 bases at J, with 11 bases between the two ends. The CDR3 loop reads CASSPGLLNTEAFF. Here the CDR3 DNA reads TGCGCCAGCAGTCCGGGACTTTTGAACACTGAAGCTTTCTTT.

This clone occurred once. J is TRBJ1-1 and V is TRBV12-5; TRBD1 is a possible D gene (5 bases). CDR3 length: 15 residues. Germline loops: CDR1 LGHNT, CDR2 FRNRAP. V lost 5 bases, J lost 1 base, and 14 bases lay in between. The CDR3 DNA reads TGTGCTAGTGGTCCCTCGGTGGGGGGGAACACTGAAGCTTTCTTT. The encoded protein is CASGPSVGGNTEAFF.

This CDR3 reads CASSVSQGVGEKLFF. CDR3 coding DNA: TGTGCCAGCAGCGTCTCACAGGGGGTAGGGGAAAAACTGTTTTTT. This chain joins TRBV9 and TRBJ1-4; 8 positions match TRBD1. The CDR3 consists of 15 residues. Germline V gene data show CDR1 as SGDLS and CDR2 as YYNGEE. Trimming took 2 bases from V and 8 from J; bases not matched to a gene: 8.

The sample holds a few counts of this clone. This chain uses TRBV5-6 with TRBJ2-2; the D gene is possibly TRBD2 (5 bases). Per the germline V gene, CDR1 is SGHDT and CDR2 is YYEEEE. There are 16 residues in the CDR3. Trimming cost V 3 bases and J 2 bases, with 14 bases left between them. CDR3 amino acids: CASSSPGELNTGELFF. The CDR3 DNA sequence: TGTGCCAGCAGCTCCCCTGGGGAGTTAAACACCGGGGAGCTGTTTTTT.

J is TRBJ2-5 and V is TRBV5-1; 7 bases are a match to TRBD2. V gave up 5 bases and J gave up 4 bases; unmatched junction bases: 5. The germline gives CDR1 SGHRS, CDR2 YFSETQ. This CDR3 comprises 13 residues. The CDR3 coding sequence is TGCGCCAGCAGGGGCGGGGGTTCAGAGACCCAGTACTTC. This codes for CASRGGGSETQYF.

The rearrangement joins TRBV5-1 to TRBJ2-7, with TRBD2 matching over 7 bases. Germline V gives CDR1 SGHRS, CDR2 YFSETQ. The ends lost 0 bases at V and 7 bases at J; junction bases unmatched: 4. The CDR3 is 13 amino acids. The CDR3 loop reads CASSLDGGGEQYF. CDR3 bases: TGCGCCAGCAGCTTGGACGGGGGAGGGGAGCAGTACTTC.

V and J are TRBV29-1 and TRBJ1-1; 8 positions match TRBD1. The CDR3 totals 12 residues. Germline trimming cut 5 bases from V and 9 bases from J; bases unmatched to any gene: 8. Germline V gene lookup returns CDR1 SQVTM and CDR2 ANQGSEA. The CDR3 DNA is TGCAGCGTTACCCAAGGGGACAGGCAAGCTTTCTTT. This sequence encodes CSVTQGDRQAFF.

This chain uses TRBV15 with TRBJ2-2; TRBD1 is a possible D gene (6 bases). The CDR3 is made up of 14 amino acids. V was trimmed by 2 bases and J by 5 bases, leaving 9 bases between them. Germline V gene data show CDR1 as LNHNV and CDR2 as YYDKDF (reference sequence). The CDR3 here is CATSRTQGTGELFF. In nucleotides, the CDR3 is TGTGCCACCAGCAGAACACAGGGAACCGGGGAGCTGTTTTTT.

This clone was detected only once. The chain employs TRBV28 and TRBJ1-2, with D tentatively TRBD1 (5 bases). This CDR3 contains 12 residues. The germline V gene encodes CDR1 MDHEN and CDR2 SYDVKM. V lost 4 bases, J lost 8 bases, and 11 bases lay in between. The CDR3 sequence is CASSWRGLGYTF. For the CDR3, the DNA is TGTGCCAGCAGTTGGAGGGGTTTAGGCTACACCTTC.

The chain joins TRBV7-8 to TRBJ2-1; D may be TRBD1 (7 bases). Germline V gives CDR1 SGHVS, CDR2 FQNEAQ. The CDR3 consists of 14 residues. With 8 bases removed from V and 9 bases from J, the gap between germline ends came to 20 bases. The CDR3 loop reads CASGVPGRGAEQFF. The CDR3 DNA is TGTGCCAGCGGTGTTCCCGGCAGGGGGGCTGAGCAGTTCTTC. Supplemented by reference TRBV7-8 and TRBJ2-1, the full variable domain reads GAGVSQSPRYKVAKRGQDVALRCDPISGHVSLFWYQQALGQGPEFLTYFQNEAQLDKSGLPSDRFFAERPEGSVSTLKIQRTQQEDSAVYLCASGVPGRGAEQFFGPGTRLTVL.

The chain combines TRBV7-2 with TRBJ2-6; TRBD1 might be the D (7 bases). This CDR3 has 15 residues. Per germline, CDR1 SGHTA and CDR2 FQGNSA. V gave up 8 bases and J gave up 3 bases, with 14 bases separating them. The CDR3, as DNA: TGTGCCAGCGGAGGGCAGGGGGGTGGGGCCAACGTCCTGACTTTC. Its protein product is CASGGQGGGANVLTF.

The chain couples TRBV27 to TRBJ2-5; 9 bases align to TRBD2. Judging by the DNA end, TRBJ2-7 fits better; the J call may be wrong. The length of the CDR3 is 16 residues. From germline, CDR1 is MNHEY and CDR2 SMNVEV (reference sequence). CDR3 residues: CASSLSRASGTYEQYF. CDR3 DNA: TGTGCCAGCAGTTTATCGAGGGCTAGCGGGACCTACGAGCAGTACTTC.

V gene TRBV9 combines with J gene TRBJ2-7, with a tentative D call TRBD2 (5 bases). CDR3 length: 13 residues. V was trimmed by 0 bases and J by 7 bases, leaving 11 bases between them. The germline gives CDR1 SGDLS, CDR2 YYNGEE. CDR3 sequence (DNA): TGTGCCAGCAGCGTAGCTGGGATAGCGGAGCAGTACTTC. Its protein product is CASSVAGIAEQYF.